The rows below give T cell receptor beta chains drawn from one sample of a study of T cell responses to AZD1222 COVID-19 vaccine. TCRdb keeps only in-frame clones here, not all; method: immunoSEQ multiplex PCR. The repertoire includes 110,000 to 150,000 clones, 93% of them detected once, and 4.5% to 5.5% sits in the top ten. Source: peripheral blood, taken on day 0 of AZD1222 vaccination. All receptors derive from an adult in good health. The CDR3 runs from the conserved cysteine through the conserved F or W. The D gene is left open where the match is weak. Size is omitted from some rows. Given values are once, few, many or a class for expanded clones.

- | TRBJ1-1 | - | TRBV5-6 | TGTGCCAGCAGCTTGGTGGGCTGGGGGAGGACTGAAGCTTTCTTT | CASSLVGWGRTEAFF
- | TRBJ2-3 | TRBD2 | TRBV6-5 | TGTGCCAGCAGGGGGACTAGCGAGGGCCCAGATACGCAGTATTTT | CASRGTSEGPDTQYF
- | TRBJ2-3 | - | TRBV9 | TGTGCCAGCAGCGTAGGTATGGGGCGAGGCACAGATACGCAGTATTTT | CASSVGMGRGTDTQYF
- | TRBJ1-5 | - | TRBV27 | TGTGCCAGCAGTTTAATCGGGACAACTAATCAGCCCCAGCATTTT | CASSLIGTTNQPQHF
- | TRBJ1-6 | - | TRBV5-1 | TGCGCCAGCAGCGGAGGAGGTAATTCACCCCTCCACTTT | CASSGGGNSPLHF
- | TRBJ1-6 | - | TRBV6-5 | TGTGCCAGCAGTTACGGGGTGACAGTTAATTCACCCCTCCACTTT | CASSYGVTVNSPLHF
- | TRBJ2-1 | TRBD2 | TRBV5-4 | TGTGCCAGCAGCTTGGTTAGCGGGAGCCATGAGCAGTTCTTC | CASSLVSGSHEQFF
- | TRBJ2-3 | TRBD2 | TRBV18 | TGTGCCAGCTCACCACCGAACCGACTAGCGGGAGAAGATACGCAGTATTTT | CASSPPNRLAGEDTQYF
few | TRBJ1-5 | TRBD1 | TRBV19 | TGTGCCAGTAGTCCCCGAGGACAGGTTAGCAATCAGCCCCAGCATTTT | CASSPRGQVSNQPQHF
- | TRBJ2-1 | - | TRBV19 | TGTGCCAGTAGTATGGGGCGGGGTGAGCAGTTCTTC | CASSMGRGEQFF
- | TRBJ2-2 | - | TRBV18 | TGTGCCAGCTCACCACCTATGGCCACCGGGGAGCTGTTTTTT | CASSPPMATGELFF
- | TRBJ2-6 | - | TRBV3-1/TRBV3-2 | TGTGCCAGCAGCCAAGAGAAGGAAGTCAACGTCCTGACTTTC | CASSQEKEVNVLTF
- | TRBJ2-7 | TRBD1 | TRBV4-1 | TGCGCCAGCAGCCGGGGACAGGGCACGACCTACGAGCAGTACTTC | CASSRGQGTTYEQYF
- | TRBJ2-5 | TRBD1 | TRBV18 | TGTGCCAGCTCACCGACAGGGGGCGGGGAGACCCAGTACTTC | CASSPTGGGETQYF
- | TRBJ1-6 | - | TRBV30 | TGTGCCTGTCCACCCGGAGCGGCAGGCCAATTGTCACCCCTCCACTTT | CACPPGAAGQLSPLHF
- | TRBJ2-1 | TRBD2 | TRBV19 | TGTGCCAGTGGGACTAGCGTCTACAATGAGCAGTTCTTC | CASGTSVYNEQFF
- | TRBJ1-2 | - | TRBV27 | TGTGCCAGCAGCCCTGGGGAGCCGGGCTATGGCTACACCTTC | CASSPGEPGYGYTF
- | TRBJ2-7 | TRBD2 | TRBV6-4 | TGTGCCAGCAGTGACTCATCGGCTAGCGGGACCTACGAGCAGTACTTC | CASSDSSASGTYEQYF
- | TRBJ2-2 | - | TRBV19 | TGTGCCAGTAGAGCGACAGGACCCGCGAACACCGGGGAGCTGTTTTTT | CASRATGPANTGELFF
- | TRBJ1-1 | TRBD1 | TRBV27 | TGTGCCAGCAGTTTAGCCGGGACAGGGGCTACTGAAGCTTTCTTT | CASSLAGTGATEAFF
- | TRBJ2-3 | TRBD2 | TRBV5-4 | TGTGCCAGCAGCTCCCTTAGCGGGACTAGCACAGATACGCAGTATTTT | CASSSLSGTSTDTQYF
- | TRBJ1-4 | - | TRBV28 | TGTGCCAGCATCCCCGGGTCCCGTAATGAAAAACTGTTTTTT | CASIPGSRNEKLFF
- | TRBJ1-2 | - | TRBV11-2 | TGTGCCAGCAGCTTGACAGGTCATGGCTACACCTTC | CASSLTGHGYTF
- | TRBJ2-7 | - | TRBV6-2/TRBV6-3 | TGTGCCAGCAGTGTCTCCTACGAGCAGTACTTC | CASSVSYEQYF
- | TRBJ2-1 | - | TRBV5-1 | TGCGCCAGCAGCTTGGATCTTGGGTCCTACAATGAGCAGTTCTTC | CASSLDLGSYNEQFF
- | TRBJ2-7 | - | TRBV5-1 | TGCGCCAGCAGCTTTGTGGGAACCTACGAGCAGTACTTC | CASSFVGTYEQYF
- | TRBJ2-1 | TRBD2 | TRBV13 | TGTGCCAGCAGCTTAGCACTAGCGGCCAATGAGCAGTTCTTC | CASSLALAANEQFF
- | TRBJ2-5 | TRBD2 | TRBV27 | TGTGCCAGCAGTTTCGGCTCGGGAGGGATCAAGACCCAGTACTTC | CASSFGSGGIKTQYF
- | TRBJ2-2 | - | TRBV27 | TGTGCCAGCAGTTCCTTGGCCAGGGAAGTCACCGGGGAGCTGTTTTTT | CASSSLAREVTGELFF
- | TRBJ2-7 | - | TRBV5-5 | TGTGCCAGCAGCTTGGGGGGAGTCCACTCCTACGAGCAGTACTTC | CASSLGGVHSYEQYF